These 14 T cell receptor beta chains originate from one sample sequenced in a study of blood T cells in healthy people across ages. Primed by a sample-barcoded 5' primer and a J-beta primer mix, a second PCR proceeded for about 7 to 11 cycles. TCRdb ran MiXCR on the 5' RACE reads and lists one entry per CDR3 protein. The table includes 890,000 or so distinct CDR3 sequences, 62% detected once. Specimen: blood. These TCRs come from a man aged 25-45 years in good health.

This clonotype was seen a handful of times. The chain combines TRBV27 with TRBJ2-5, with 13 bases aligning to TRBD2. With V trimmed by 6 bases and J by 3 bases, 7 bases remained unmatched. Germline V gives CDR1 MNHEY, CDR2 SMNVEV (reference sequence). CDR3 length: 16 amino acids. CDR3 protein: CASRHTSGGGKETQYF. The CDR3 DNA follows: TGTGCCAGCAGACATACTAGCGGGGGGGGGAAAGAGACCCAGTACTTC.

The chain carries TRBV6-1 and TRBJ2-6; D is unclear. Looked up from germline, CDR1 is MNHNS and CDR2 is SASEGT. Trimming shortened V by 5 bases and J by 1 base, and 9 bases separated the two germline ends. The CDR3 extends over 15 amino acids. CDR3 amino acids: CASSSGWSGANVLTF. The DNA for the CDR3 is TGTGCCAGCAGTTCAGGTTGGTCTGGGGCCAACGTCCTGACTTTC.

V is TRBV20-1 and J is TRBJ2-7; 7 bases are shared with TRBD2. The CDR3 length is 14 residues. Germline CDR1 DFQATT, CDR2 SNEGSKA (reference sequence). V was pared by 3 bases and J by 5 bases, with 10 bases of the junction left unmatched. CDR3 DNA: TGCAGTGCTAGGGCCGGGACTATGCCCAACGAGCAGTACTTC. Protein sequence: CSARAGTMPNEQYF.

There are a few counts of this clonotype. This chain connects TRBV7-2 to TRBJ1-5, with D unclear. Germline V lookup: CDR1 SGHTA, CDR2 FQGNSA. The V end was cut by 2 bases, the J end by 6 bases, with 14 bases between. The CDR3 is 15 amino acids. The CDR3 sequence: CASSLTVVAPQPQHF. CDR3 coding DNA: TGTGCCAGCAGCTTAACTGTGGTCGCCCCTCAGCCCCAGCATTTT.

In its sample, this clonotype was seen a few times. The gene calls are TRBV20-1 and TRBJ1-2; D is unclear. Trimming cost V 0 bases and J 4 bases, with 18 bases left between them. Germline CDR1 and CDR2: DFQATT and SNEGSKA (reference sequence). The CDR3 is 16 residues long. The CDR3 loop reads CSARDQKGPHGYGYTF. The CDR3 coding sequence is TGCAGTGCTAGAGATCAAAAGGGTCCTCACGGCTATGGCTACACCTTC.

The chain joins TRBV15 to TRBJ2-7; no reliable D call. V was pared by 2 bases and J by 0 bases, with 8 bases between. The germline gives CDR1 LNHNV, CDR2 YYDKDF (reference sequence). The CDR3 is made up of 14 amino acids. CDR3 residues: CATSRLQSSYEQYF. CDR3 coding DNA: TGTGCCACCAGCAGACTACAGAGCTCCTACGAGCAGTACTTC.

The rearrangement joins TRBV6-5 to TRBJ1-6; 7 bases are a match to TRBD1. The CDR3 contains 13 residues. The V and J ends lost 8 bases and 7 bases, in that order; junction bases with no gene match: 5. Per germline, CDR1 MNHEY and CDR2 SVGAGI. The CDR3 loop reads CASGGTVNSPLHF. The CDR3 DNA reads TGTGCCAGCGGAGGGACAGTGAATTCACCCCTCCACTTT.

The rearrangement joins TRBV6-5 to TRBJ2-7; D remains unclear. V lost 3 bases and J lost 0, with 12 bases in between. The CDR3 consists of 15 residues. CDR1 MNHEY and CDR2 SVGAGI come from the germline V gene. The CDR3 region has the DNA TGTGCCAGCAGTTATCTGGCCGAGAGCTCCTACGAGCAGTACTTC. It encodes CASSYLAESSYEQYF.

The sample holds a few counts of this clonotype. This rearrangement joins TRBV10-3 to TRBJ2-1; D may be TRBD2 (7 bases). The germline V gene encodes CDR1 ENHRY and CDR2 SYGVKD. This CDR3 spans 14 amino acids. Trimming removed 10 bases from V and 5 bases from J, with 18 bases in between. The CDR3 sequence: CASLLGEGDNEQFF. The CDR3 coding sequence is TGTGCCAGCCTTTTGGGGGAGGGGGACAATGAGCAGTTCTTC.

The table lists this clonotype with a few counts. This chain joins TRBV7-2 and TRBJ2-5; 9 bases are shared with TRBD1. V trimming: 1 base; J trimming: 2 bases; junction bases outside the gene matches: 8. CDR1 is SGHTA and CDR2 is FQGNSA in the germline V gene. This CDR3 is built from 17 residues. Here the CDR3 DNA reads TGTGCCAGCAGCTTAGGCCCCGACAGGGGGATACAAGAGACCCAGTACTTC. Its translation is CASSLGPDRGIQETQYF. Full variable domain (outside the CDR3, taken from reference TRBV7-2 and TRBJ2-5): GAGVSQSPSNKVTEKGKDVELRCDPISGHTALYWYRQSLGQGLEFLIYFQGNSAPDKSGLPSDRFSAERTGGSVSTLTIQRTQQEDSAVYLCASSLGPDRGIQETQYFGPGTRLLVL.

This clonotype has a handful of counts. The gene calls are TRBV20-1 and TRBJ2-5; D not resolved. V lost 0 bases and J 0 bases, leaving 5 bases between the germline ends. Germline assignment: CDR1 DFQATT and CDR2 SNEGSKA (reference sequence). The CDR3 extends over 13 amino acids. CDR3 amino acids: CSARESNQETQYF. CDR3 bases: TGCAGTGCTAGAGAGTCCAACCAAGAGACCCAGTACTTC.

In DNA form, the CDR3 reads TGCAGCGTTGGAGGAGGGGGCCTTGGCTATGGCTACACCTTC. Amino acid sequence: CSVGGGGLGYGYTF. The rearrangement uses TRBV29-1 and TRBJ1-2, with 7 bases identical to TRBD1. The CDR3 length is 14 residues. With 4 bases clipped from V and 4 bases from J, the junction kept 9 bases outside the gene matches. Germline V lookup: CDR1 SQVTM, CDR2 ANQGSEA.

This clonotype was seen a few times. The chain combines TRBV5-1 with TRBJ2-6; 9 nucleotides match TRBD2. J lost 4 bases, V lost 1 base, and 9 bases had no gene match. The CDR3 spans 18 residues. Per germline, CDR1 SGHRS and CDR2 YFSETQ. CDR3 residues: CASSLSRAGGQGANVLTF. CDR3 in DNA: TGCGCCAGCAGCTTGAGCCGTGCGGGGGGGCAAGGGGCCAACGTCCTGACTTTC.

This chain joins TRBV20-1 and TRBJ1-2; unclear D gene. The CDR3 consists of 11 residues. The V gene lost 5 bases and the J gene lost 7 bases, with 11 bases spanning the gap. Looked up from germline, CDR1 is DFQATT and CDR2 is SNEGSKA (reference sequence). CDR3 sequence: CSAWRVGGYTF. The CDR3 nucleotides read TGCAGTGCTTGGAGGGTGGGTGGCTACACCTTC.